Listed here is a single T cell receptor (beta chain). Produced via immunoSEQ multiplex PCR; TCRdb's table is partial and in-frame only. The table shows tens of thousands of clones, with more than 90% occurring only once. This sample was included in a study of T cell changes during pregnancy in multiple sclerosis. V was clipped by 6 bases and J by 2 bases, with 8 bases between them. Germline values: CDR1 SEHNR, CDR2 FQNEAQ (reference sequence). This CDR3 comprises 12 residues. This rearrangement joins TRBV7-9 to TRBJ2-7; D not resolved. The sample in question was CD4+ T cells from peripheral blood mononuclear cells, obtained in the second trimester of pregnancy. The sequence was collected from a female donor in good health, enrolled as a control in a pregnancy study. The CDR3 coding sequence is TGTGCCAGCAGGGAGTCAGCCTACGAGCAGTACTTC. Translation gives CASRESAYEQYF.